Shown below are 17 T cell receptor beta chains from a single sample sequenced in a study of CD8 T cells in ankylosing spondylitis. TCRdb re-called the 5' RACE reads with MiXCR, one entry per CDR3 protein. The sample has around 250,000 distinct CDR3 sequences, over 8.5% seen once. Sequenced: blood, either unsorted or a sorted T cell fraction (not recorded which). The receptors here all came from a male donor with ankylosing spondylitis or in good health (not recorded which).

Only a few counts were recorded for this clonotype. This rearrangement joins TRBV27 to TRBJ2-1, with D unclear. Per the germline V gene, CDR1 is MNHEY and CDR2 is SMNVEV (reference sequence). This CDR3 contains 13 residues. V lost 4 bases and J lost 6, with 10 bases in between. DNA of the CDR3: TGTGCCAGCAGTTCCCCGATTGGCAATGAGCAGTTCTTC. Its protein product is CASSSPIGNEQFF.

This clonotype has a count of ten or more. This chain connects TRBV6-5 to TRBJ2-7; 9 nucleotides agree with TRBD1. There are 14 residues in the CDR3. Germline loops: CDR1 MNHEY, CDR2 SVGAGI. V was clipped by 2 bases and J by 6 bases; unmatched bases: 5. In nucleotides, the CDR3 is TGTGCCAGCAGTTACAAGGACAGGGGCGGCGAGCAGTACTTC. Translation: CASSYKDRGGEQYF.

This clonotype has ten or more counts. This rearrangement joins TRBV12-3 or TRBV12-4 to TRBJ1-1; D unclear. The CDR3 extends over 13 amino acids. The V and J ends lost 10 bases and 3 bases respectively, with 15 bases between them. The chain's CDR3 is CATQQGWDTEAFF. The CDR3 DNA reads as TGTGCCACACAGCAAGGGTGGGACACTGAAGCTTTCTTT.

This clonotype was seen many times. The CDR3 protein is CASSEILVSYYNEQFF. DNA of the CDR3: TGTGCCAGCAGTGAGATACTAGTGTCTTACTACAATGAGCAGTTCTTC. This chain connects TRBV6-4 to TRBJ2-1; possible D gene TRBD2, 5 bases. With 3 bases removed from V and 3 bases from J, the gap between germline ends came to 15 bases. The CDR3 totals 16 residues. Per germline, CDR1 MRHNA and CDR2 SNTAGT.

This clonotype came up many times. The genes are TRBV11-2 and TRBJ2-3, with 11 bases fitting TRBD2. The CDR3 has 15 amino acids. V shed 3 bases, J shed 5 bases, and the junction held 4 bases outside the gene matches. Germline V gives CDR1 SGHAT, CDR2 FQNNGV. In DNA, the CDR3 is TGTGCCAGCAGCTTCCTAGCGGGAGGAAAAGATACGCAGTATTTT. Translation gives CASSFLAGGKDTQYF.

This clonotype was detected ten times or more. This chain connects TRBV29-1 to TRBJ2-3; 7 bases are shared with TRBD1. Per the germline V gene, CDR1 is SQVTM and CDR2 is ANQGSEA. Trimming cost V 6 bases and J 4 bases; bases outside gene matches: 4. The CDR3 is made up of 12 amino acids. The CDR3: CSVHDRADTQYF. The CDR3 nucleotides are TGCAGCGTCCACGACAGGGCAGATACGCAGTATTTT.

This clonotype appeared a few times. CDR3 bases: TGCAGTGCTGACAGGGGAGTTGTGCGTGGAGAGACCCAGTACTTC. This translates into CSADRGVVRGETQYF. The rearrangement joins TRBV20-1 to TRBJ2-5; the match to TRBD1 covers 8 bases. Per germline, CDR1 DFQATT and CDR2 SNEGSKA (reference sequence). The V segment lost 5 bases and the J segment 4 bases; nucleotides outside the gene matches: 12. The CDR3 spans 15 residues.

The rearrangement links TRBV6-1 to TRBJ1-2; D not certain. V lost 4 bases, J lost 1 base, and 10 bases lay in between. The CDR3 extends over 14 amino acids. Per the germline V gene, CDR1 is MNHNS and CDR2 is SASEGT. For the CDR3, the DNA is TGTGCCAGCAGTGGGGCGGGATTTAACTATGGCTACACCTTC. It specifies CASSGAGFNYGYTF.

The table lists this clonotype with a count of one. A read error may be the cause here, since a much bigger clone is one base away. This chain uses TRBV10-3 with TRBJ2-3, with 8 bases identical to TRBD2. The V and J ends lost 2 bases and 3 bases, in that order; junction bases with no gene match: 1. In germline, CDR1 is ENHRY, CDR2 SYGVKD. The CDR3 extends over 14 amino acids. DNA of the CDR3: TGTGCCATCAGTGAGGCTAGCGGGACAGATACGCAGTATTTT. It specifies CAISEASGTDTQYF.

In this sample, this clonotype turned up many times. The chain couples TRBV5-1 to TRBJ2-7; 7 bases align to TRBD2. Germline CDR1 SGHRS, CDR2 YFSETQ. V was pared by 6 bases and J by 2 bases, with 20 bases of the junction left unmatched. The CDR3 covers 18 residues. The CDR3 loop is CASIHNRGPLADPYEQYF. The CDR3 DNA is TGCGCCAGCATCCACAATCGAGGTCCCCTAGCGGATCCCTACGAGCAGTACTTC.

This clonotype has only a few counts. The chain has TRBV5-6 and TRBJ2-3, with D tentatively TRBD1 or TRBD2 (5 bases each). Germline values: CDR1 SGHDT, CDR2 YYEEEE. V was trimmed by 3 bases and J by 2 bases, leaving 13 bases between them. The CDR3 is 15 residues long. The CDR3 DNA reads as TGTGCCAGCAGCTACCGGGACGGAGACACAGATACGCAGTATTTT. Translated, it gives CASSYRDGDTDTQYF.

The chain is built from TRBV9 and TRBJ2-7, with TRBD2 matching 8 bases. J lost 3 bases, V lost 5 bases, and 4 bases had no gene match. Germline lookup yields CDR1 SGDLS and CDR2 YYNGEE. This CDR3 is built from 13 residues. As DNA, the CDR3 is TGTGCCAGCAGTAGCGGGAATTTCTACGAGCAGTACTTC. Amino acid sequence: CASSSGNFYEQYF.

The gene calls are TRBV28 and TRBJ2-7, with 9 bases aligning to TRBD1. Germline CDR1 MDHEN, CDR2 SYDVKM. The CDR3 contains 16 residues. V gave up 2 bases and J gave up 0 bases; unmatched junction bases: 5. The CDR3 DNA sequence: TGTGCCAGCAGTTTAGAACCGGGACAGGGCTCCTACGAGCAGTACTTC. This gives the protein CASSLEPGQGSYEQYF.

To note about this clonotype: Just one base apart from a much larger clone, this may be a read error. The chain couples TRBV28 to TRBJ2-3, with D perhaps given as TRBD1 or TRBD2 (5 bases each). CDR1 MDHEN and CDR2 SYDVKM come from the germline V gene. The CDR3 length is 15 residues. This CDR3 is CASSVEGKSTDRQYF. CDR3 DNA sequence: TGTGCCAGTTCCGTCGAGGGGAAAAGCACAGATAGGCAGTATTTT.

V gene TRBV27 combines with J gene TRBJ2-1, with 8 bases fitting TRBD1. The CDR3 totals 16 residues. V gave up 4 bases and J gave up 10 bases; unmatched junction bases: 15. Germline lookup yields CDR1 MNHEY and CDR2 SMNVEV (reference sequence). CDR3 nucleotides: TGTGCCAGCAGTTCCCCGGACAGGGCAGCCTTTGGGGAGCAGTTCTTC. Translated: CASSSPDRAAFGEQFF.

Many counts were recorded for this clonotype. The chain is built from TRBV5-1 and TRBJ2-3, with TRBD2 matching 10 bases. In germline, CDR1 is SGHRS, CDR2 YFSETQ. The CDR3 loop spans 15 amino acids. The V and J ends lost 5 bases and 4 bases, in that order; junction bases with no gene match: 7. CDR3 nucleotide sequence: TGCGCCAGCAGAAACCTAGCGGGAGAGTCAGATACGCAGTATTTT. Protein: CASRNLAGESDTQYF.

This clonotype was seen ten or more times. The J gene is TRBJ2-7, the V gene TRBV5-1; D gene ambiguous. The CDR3 consists of 14 residues. Trimming cost V 2 bases and J 5 bases, with 14 bases left between them. Germline CDR1 is SGHRS and CDR2 is YFSETQ. The CDR3 spells CASSFGMVNDEQYF. The CDR3 DNA is TGCGCCAGCAGCTTCGGCATGGTTAACGACGAGCAGTACTTC.